These T cell receptor beta chains were read from a single sample in a study of blood T cells in healthy people across ages. TCRdb used MiXCR to reprocess the 5' RACE reads, holding one entry per CDR3 protein. The sample records 450,000 to 650,000 distinct CDR3 sequences, 20% to 30% being singletons. The same sample was also studied in work on T cells of mothers and their children.

The sequenced sample consisted of blood. The receptor set was obtained from a boy aged 5-17 years in good health. Each CDR3 is given with its conserved first and last residue. D genes are given only for firm matches. Size is stated for part of the rows, as once, few or many counts, or as a class when the clone is expanded.

D,V,size,J,DNA,CDR3
TRBD2,TRBV20-1,NA,TRBJ2-7,TGCAGTGCTCCCGCGATAGCGGGGGGGCGCGAGCAGTACTTC,CSAPAIAGGREQYF
NA,TRBV7-9,few,TRBJ2-1,TGTGCCAGCAGCTTAGTCCAGATCCGGGACATACCCTACAATGAGCAGTTCTTC,CASSLVQIRDIPYNEQFF
TRBD2,TRBV7-6,NA,TRBJ2-5,TGTGCCAGCAGCCATGAGCGGGGGGACAACCAAGAGACCCAGTACTTC,CASSHERGDNQETQYF
NA,TRBV5-1,NA,TRBJ2-1,TGCGCCAGCAGAGAGCAGGGGAAGAGAAATGAGCAGTTCTTC,CASREQGKRNEQFF
NA,TRBV4-3,NA,TRBJ1-5,TGCGCCAGCAGCCAAGACAGTTTCAATCAGCCCCAGCATTTT,CASSQDSFNQPQHF
NA,TRBV29-1,few,TRBJ1-2,TGCAGCGTTGTTTTTGTGGTGCAGGGCAGCTATGGCTACACCTTC,CSVVFVVQGSYGYTF
NA,TRBV29-1,NA,TRBJ1-4,TGCAGCGTTGGGCATATGAGCGAGTCTAATGAAAAACTGTTTTTT,CSVGHMSESNEKLFF
NA,TRBV20-1,NA,TRBJ1-1,TGCAGTGCTCCTGGAGAGGGCGGAAACACTGAAGCTTTCTTT,CSAPGEGGNTEAFF
TRBD1,TRBV28,NA,TRBJ2-7,TGTGCCAGCAGTGCGCAACGGGACAGGGTAGCTATGTCCTACGAGCAGTACTTC,CASSAQRDRVAMSYEQYF
NA,TRBV7-2,NA,TRBJ2-7,TGTGCCAGCAGCTTATCCCACGGAATCGACTACGAGCAGTACTTC,CASSLSHGIDYEQYF
TRBD1,TRBV20-1,few,TRBJ2-1,TGCAGTGCTGCACCGGGACAGGGATACAATGAGCAGTTCTTC,CSAAPGQGYNEQFF
NA,TRBV11-1,NA,TRBJ2-7,TGTGCCAGCAGCTCAGTGACAGGATTTACCTACGAGCAGTACTTC,CASSSVTGFTYEQYF
NA,TRBV7-2,NA,TRBJ2-5,TGTGCCAGCAGCGGTGTAAGCACCGCCCTCCAAGAGACCCAGTACTTC,CASSGVSTALQETQYF
NA,TRBV11-2,few,TRBJ2-1,TGTGCCAGCAGCTTAGAACATGGCGGTGAGCAGTTCTTC,CASSLEHGGEQFF
TRBD2,TRBV30,few,TRBJ2-7,TGTGCCTGGAGTCGTAGTTTGGGACTAGCGGCATCATACGAGCAGTACTTC,CAWSRSLGLAASYEQYF
TRBD2,TRBV7-2,few,TRBJ2-1,TGTGCCAGCAGCTTAAGGGCTAGCGGGAGCAATGAGCAGTTCTTC,CASSLRASGSNEQFF
TRBD2,TRBV7-2,few,TRBJ2-7,TGTGCCAGCAGCAGGACAGCTGCAGTGAGCGGGAGGATCACCTACGAGCAGTACTTC,CASSRTAAVSGRITYEQYF
TRBD1,TRBV20-1,few,TRBJ2-1,TGCAGTGCTAGAGGGTGGACAGGCAATGAGCAGTTCTTC,CSARGWTGNEQFF
NA,TRBV7-9,NA,TRBJ2-5,TGTGCCAGCAGCTACCCCCAGGAAGAGACCCAGTACTTC,CASSYPQEETQYF
TRBD2,TRBV9,few,TRBJ2-1,TGTGCCAGCAGCGTGTATAGCGGGCGGTCACACAATGAGCAGTTCTTC,CASSVYSGRSHNEQFF
NA,TRBV28,few,TRBJ2-1,TGTGCCAGCCTACAGCGTGGCACCCCGGGTGGTGAGCAGTTCTTC,CASLQRGTPGGEQFF
TRBD1,TRBV5-1,few,TRBJ2-6,TGCGCCAGCAGCTTAGGGGGCATCGCTGGGGCCAACGTCCTGACTTTC,CASSLGGIAGANVLTF